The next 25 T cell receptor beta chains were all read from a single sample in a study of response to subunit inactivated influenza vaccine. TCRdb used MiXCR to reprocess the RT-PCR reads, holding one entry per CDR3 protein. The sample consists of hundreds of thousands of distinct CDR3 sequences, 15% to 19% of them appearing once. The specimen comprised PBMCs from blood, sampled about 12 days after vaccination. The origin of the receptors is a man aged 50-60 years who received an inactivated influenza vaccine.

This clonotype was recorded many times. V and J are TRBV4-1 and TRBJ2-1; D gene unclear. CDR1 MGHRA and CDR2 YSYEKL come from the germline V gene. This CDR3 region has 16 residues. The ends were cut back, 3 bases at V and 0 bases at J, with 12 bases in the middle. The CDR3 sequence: CASSQLSLSSYNEQFF. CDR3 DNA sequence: TGCGCCAGCAGCCAGTTGAGCCTTAGCTCCTACAATGAGCAGTTCTTC.

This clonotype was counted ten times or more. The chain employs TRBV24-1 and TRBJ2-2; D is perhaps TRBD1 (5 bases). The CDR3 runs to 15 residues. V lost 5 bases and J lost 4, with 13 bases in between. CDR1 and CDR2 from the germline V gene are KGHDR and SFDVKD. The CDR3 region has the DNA TGTGCCACCAGTGGAAGTACAGGTTTCACCGGGGAGCTGTTTTTT. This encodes CATSGSTGFTGELFF.

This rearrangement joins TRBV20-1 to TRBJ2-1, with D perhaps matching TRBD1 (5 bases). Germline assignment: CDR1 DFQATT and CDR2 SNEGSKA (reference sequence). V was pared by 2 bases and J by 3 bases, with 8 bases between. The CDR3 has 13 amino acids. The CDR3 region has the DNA TGCAGTGCTAGACAGGGCCTCTACAATGAGCAGTTCTTC. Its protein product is CSARQGLYNEQFF.

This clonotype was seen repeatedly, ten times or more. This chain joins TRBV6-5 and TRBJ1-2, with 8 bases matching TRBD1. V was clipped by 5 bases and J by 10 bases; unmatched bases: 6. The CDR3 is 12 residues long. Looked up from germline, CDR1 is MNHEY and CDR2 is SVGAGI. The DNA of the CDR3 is TGTGCCAGCAGTCAGGGGGCGCTTGCCTACACCTTC. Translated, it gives CASSQGALAYTF.

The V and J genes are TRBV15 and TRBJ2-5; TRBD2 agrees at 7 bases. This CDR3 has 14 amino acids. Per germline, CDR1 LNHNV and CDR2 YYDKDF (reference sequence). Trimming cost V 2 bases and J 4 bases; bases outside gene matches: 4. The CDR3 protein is CATSRNGGGETQYF. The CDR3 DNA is TGTGCCACCAGCAGAAACGGCGGGGGAGAGACCCAGTACTTC.

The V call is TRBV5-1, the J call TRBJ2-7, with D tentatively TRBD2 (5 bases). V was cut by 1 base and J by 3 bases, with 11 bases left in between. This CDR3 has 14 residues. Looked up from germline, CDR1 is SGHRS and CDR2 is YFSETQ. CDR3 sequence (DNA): TGCGCCAGCAGCTTGCGGGGTCCCGACTACGAGCAGTACTTC. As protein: CASSLRGPDYEQYF.

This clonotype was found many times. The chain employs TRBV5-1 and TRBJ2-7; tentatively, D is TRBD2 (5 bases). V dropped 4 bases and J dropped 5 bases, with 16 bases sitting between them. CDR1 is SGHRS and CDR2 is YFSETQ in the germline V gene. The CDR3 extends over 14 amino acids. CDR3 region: CASSGGLPQDEQYF. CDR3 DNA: TGCGCCAGCAGCGGCGGACTGCCGCAGGACGAGCAGTACTTC.

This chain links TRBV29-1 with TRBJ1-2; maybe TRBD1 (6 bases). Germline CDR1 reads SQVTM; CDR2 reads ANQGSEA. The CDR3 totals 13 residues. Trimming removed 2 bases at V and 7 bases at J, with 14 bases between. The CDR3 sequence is CSVERADRSGYTF. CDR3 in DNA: TGCAGCGTTGAACGGGCCGACAGGTCTGGCTACACCTTC.

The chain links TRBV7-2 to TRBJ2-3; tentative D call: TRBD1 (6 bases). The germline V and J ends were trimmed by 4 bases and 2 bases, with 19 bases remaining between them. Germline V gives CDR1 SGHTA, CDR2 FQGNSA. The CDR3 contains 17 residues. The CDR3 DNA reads TGTGCCAGCAGCTCCCGCCTACAGGGTTTTTCCACAGATACGCAGTATTTT. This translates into CASSSRLQGFSTDTQYF.

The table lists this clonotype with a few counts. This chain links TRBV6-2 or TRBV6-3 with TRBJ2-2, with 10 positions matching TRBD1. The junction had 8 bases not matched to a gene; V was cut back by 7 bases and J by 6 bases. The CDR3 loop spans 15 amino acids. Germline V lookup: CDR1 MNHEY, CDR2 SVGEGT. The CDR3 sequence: CASTHGTGEAGELFF. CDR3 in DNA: TGTGCCAGCACGCACGGGACAGGGGAGGCCGGGGAGCTGTTTTTT.

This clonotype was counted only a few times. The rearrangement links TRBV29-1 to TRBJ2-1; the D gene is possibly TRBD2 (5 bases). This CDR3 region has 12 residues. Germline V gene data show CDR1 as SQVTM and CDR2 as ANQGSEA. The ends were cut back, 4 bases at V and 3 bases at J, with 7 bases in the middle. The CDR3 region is CSVVRDYNEQFF. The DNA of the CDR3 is TGCAGCGTTGTGAGGGACTACAATGAGCAGTTCTTC.

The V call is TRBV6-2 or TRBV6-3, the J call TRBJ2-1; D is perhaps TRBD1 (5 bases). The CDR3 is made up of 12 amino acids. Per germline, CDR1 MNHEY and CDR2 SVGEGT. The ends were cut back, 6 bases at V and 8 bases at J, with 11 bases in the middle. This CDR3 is CASSGDSHEQFF. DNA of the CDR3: TGTGCCAGCAGCGGTGACAGCCATGAGCAGTTCTTC.

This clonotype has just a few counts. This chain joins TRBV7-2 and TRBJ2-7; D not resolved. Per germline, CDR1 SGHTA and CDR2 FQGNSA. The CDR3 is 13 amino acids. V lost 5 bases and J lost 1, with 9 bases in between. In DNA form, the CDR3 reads TGTGCCAGCAGCCGAAGGGCATCCTACGAGCAGTACTTC. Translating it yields CASSRRASYEQYF.

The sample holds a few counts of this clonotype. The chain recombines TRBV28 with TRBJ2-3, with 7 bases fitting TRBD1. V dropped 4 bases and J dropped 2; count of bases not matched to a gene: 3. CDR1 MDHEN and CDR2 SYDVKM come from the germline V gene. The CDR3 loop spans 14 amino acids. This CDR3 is CASSSGQDTDTQYF. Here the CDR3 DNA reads TGTGCCAGCAGTTCCGGACAGGACACAGATACGCAGTATTTT.

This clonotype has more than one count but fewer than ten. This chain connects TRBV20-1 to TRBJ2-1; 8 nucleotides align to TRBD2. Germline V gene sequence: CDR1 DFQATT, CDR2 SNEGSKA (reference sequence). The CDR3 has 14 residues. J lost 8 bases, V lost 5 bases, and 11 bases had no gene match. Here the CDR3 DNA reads TGCAGTGCTGGATCGGCGGGGGGCGGGTATGAGCAGTTCTTC. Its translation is CSAGSAGGGYEQFF.

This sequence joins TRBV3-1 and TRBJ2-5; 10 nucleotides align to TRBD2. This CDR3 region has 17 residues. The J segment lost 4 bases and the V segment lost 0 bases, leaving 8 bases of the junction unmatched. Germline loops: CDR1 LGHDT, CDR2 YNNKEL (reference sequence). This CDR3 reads CASSQEIGAGGIETQYF. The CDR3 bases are TGTGCCAGCAGCCAAGAAATTGGAGCGGGGGGGATAGAGACCCAGTACTTC.

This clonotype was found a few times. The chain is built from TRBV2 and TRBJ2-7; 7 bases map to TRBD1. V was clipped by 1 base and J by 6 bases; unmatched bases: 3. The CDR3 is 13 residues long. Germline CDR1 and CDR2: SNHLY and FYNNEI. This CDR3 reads CASSEETGREQYF. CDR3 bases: TGTGCCAGCAGTGAAGAGACAGGGCGCGAGCAGTACTTC.

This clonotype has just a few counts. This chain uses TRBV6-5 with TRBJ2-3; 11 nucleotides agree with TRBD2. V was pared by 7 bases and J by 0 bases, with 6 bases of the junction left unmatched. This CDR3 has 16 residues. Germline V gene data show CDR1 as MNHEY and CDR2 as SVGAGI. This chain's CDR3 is CASKLAGGLSTDTQYF. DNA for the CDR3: TGTGCCAGCAAGTTAGCGGGAGGGCTTAGCACAGATACGCAGTATTTT.

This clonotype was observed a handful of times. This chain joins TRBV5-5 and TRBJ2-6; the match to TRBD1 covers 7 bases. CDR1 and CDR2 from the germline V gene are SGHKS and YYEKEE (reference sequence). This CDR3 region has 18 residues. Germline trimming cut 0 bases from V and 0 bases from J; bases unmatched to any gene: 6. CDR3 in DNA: TGTGCCAGCAGCTTGGCTACAGGGGTGGGCTCTGGGGCCAACGTCCTGACTTTC. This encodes CASSLATGVGSGANVLTF.

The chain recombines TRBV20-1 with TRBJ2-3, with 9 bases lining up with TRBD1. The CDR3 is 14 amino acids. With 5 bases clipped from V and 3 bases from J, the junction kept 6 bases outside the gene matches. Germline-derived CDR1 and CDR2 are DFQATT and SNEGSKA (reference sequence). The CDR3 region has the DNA TGCAGTGCTCAAGACAGGGGGAAGACAGATACGCAGTATTTT. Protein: CSAQDRGKTDTQYF.

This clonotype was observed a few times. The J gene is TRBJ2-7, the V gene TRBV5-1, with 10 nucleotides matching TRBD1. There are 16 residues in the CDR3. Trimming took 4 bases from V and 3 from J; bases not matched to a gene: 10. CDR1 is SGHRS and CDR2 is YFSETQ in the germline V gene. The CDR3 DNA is TGCGCCAGCAGCCAGATCTTTGACAGGGGGCTCTACGAGCAGTACTTC. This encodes CASSQIFDRGLYEQYF.

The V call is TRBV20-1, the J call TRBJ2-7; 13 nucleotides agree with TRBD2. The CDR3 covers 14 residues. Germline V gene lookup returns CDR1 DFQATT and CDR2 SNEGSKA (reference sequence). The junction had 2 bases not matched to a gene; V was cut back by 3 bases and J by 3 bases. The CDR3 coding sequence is TGCAGTGCTAGGACTAGCGGGAGGTTCTACGAGCAGTACTTC. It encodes CSARTSGRFYEQYF.

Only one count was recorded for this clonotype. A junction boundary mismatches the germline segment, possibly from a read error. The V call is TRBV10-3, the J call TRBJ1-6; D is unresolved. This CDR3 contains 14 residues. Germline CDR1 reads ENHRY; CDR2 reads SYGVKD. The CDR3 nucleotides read TGTGCCATCATTGAGTCAAATATATATTCACCCCTCCACTTT. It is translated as CAIIESNIYSPLHF.

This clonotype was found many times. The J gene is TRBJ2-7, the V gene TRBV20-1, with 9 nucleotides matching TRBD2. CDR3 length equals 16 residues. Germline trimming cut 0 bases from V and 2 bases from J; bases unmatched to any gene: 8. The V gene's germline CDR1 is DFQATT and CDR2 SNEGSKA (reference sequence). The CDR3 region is CSARELRLAETYEQYF. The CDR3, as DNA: TGCAGTGCTAGAGAATTGCGACTAGCGGAGACCTACGAGCAGTACTTC.

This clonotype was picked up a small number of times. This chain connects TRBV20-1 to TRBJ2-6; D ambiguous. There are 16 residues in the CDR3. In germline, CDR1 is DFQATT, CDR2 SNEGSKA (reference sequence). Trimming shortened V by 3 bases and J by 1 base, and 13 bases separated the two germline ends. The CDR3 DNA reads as TGCAGTGCTAGGCCCGGCAGCGCATCTGGGGCCAACGTCCTGACTTTC. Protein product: CSARPGSASGANVLTF.